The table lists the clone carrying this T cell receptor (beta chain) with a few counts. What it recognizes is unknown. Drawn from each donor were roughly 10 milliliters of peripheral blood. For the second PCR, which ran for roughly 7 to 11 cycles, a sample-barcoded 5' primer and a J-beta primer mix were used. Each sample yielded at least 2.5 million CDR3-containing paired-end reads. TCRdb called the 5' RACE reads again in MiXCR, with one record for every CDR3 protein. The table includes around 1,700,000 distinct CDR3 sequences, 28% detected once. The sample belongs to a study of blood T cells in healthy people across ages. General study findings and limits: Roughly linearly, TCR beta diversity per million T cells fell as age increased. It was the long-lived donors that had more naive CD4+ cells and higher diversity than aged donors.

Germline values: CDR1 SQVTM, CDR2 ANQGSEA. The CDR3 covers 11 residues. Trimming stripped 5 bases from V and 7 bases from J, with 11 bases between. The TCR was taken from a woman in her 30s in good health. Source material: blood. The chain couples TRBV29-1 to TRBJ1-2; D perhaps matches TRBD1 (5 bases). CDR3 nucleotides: TGCAGCGTTTGGCAGGGCCCTGGCTACACCTTC. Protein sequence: CSVWQGPGYTF.